The present TCR beta chain was sequenced within a study of blood T cell repertoires in COVID-19. The repertoire was sequenced with immunoSEQ multiplex PCR; TCRdb's copy has only in-frame clones and lacks some. The table lists nearly 300,000 clones, 85% to 90% of them singletons. The germline CDR1 and CDR2 sequences are SNHLY and FYNNEI. Trimming stripped 8 bases from V and 3 bases from J, with 8 bases between. This CDR3 has 11 residues. The receptor's source is a woman between 50 and 59 years old who had been exposed to COVID-19. Sequences were obtained from PBMCs or T cells enriched from blood (not recorded which). This chain uses TRBV2 with TRBJ2-7; D possibly corresponds to TRBD2 (5 bases). The CDR3 DNA reads TGTGCCAGCGGGAGAGGCTACGAGCAGTACTTC. It specifies CASGRGYEQYF. Complete variable domain (other parts from reference TRBV2 and TRBJ2-7): EPEVTQTPSHQVTQMGQEVILRCVPISNHLYFYWYRQILGQKVEFLVSFYNNEISEKSEIFDDQFSVERPDGSNFTLKIRSTKLEDSAMYFCASGRGYEQYFGPGTRLTVT.